This T cell receptor beta chain was obtained from a study of T cells in localized non-small cell lung cancer (TCRdb year 2020). Regarding the complete study: The study analyzed T cell repertoires of over 200 early-stage NSCLC patients, comparing tumors and uninvolved tumor-adjacent lungs. The cohort consisted of 236 treatment-naive NSCLC patients whose localized lung tumors had been resected. The mean age of the NSCLC patients was 50 to 85 years, with approximately 130 men and approximately 100 women.

General conclusions and limits of the study: Of the top 100 tumor clones, a median of about 53 were detected in paired uninvolved adjacent lung; under 35 were also among that lung's top 100. Because multi-region tumor sequencing was not performed, intratumor heterogeneity could not be ruled out. Higher T cell density in blood was associated with longer overall survival, whereas higher clonality in adjacent lung was associated with shorter survival. Because of the exploratory design, TCR variables were selected using unadjusted p-values without false-discovery rate correction. Uninvolved tumor-adjacent lung showed the highest T cell clonality, higher than tumor, which suggests more focused antigenic responses in the uninvolved tumor-adjacent lung.

At diagnosis, peripheral blood, uninvolved tumor-adjacent lung and tumor were collected and were preserved as a mix of fresh-frozen and FFPE material. The junction shows trimming of 6 bases on V and 1 base on J, plus 14 bases between the germline ends. For CDR1 and CDR2, the germline V gene lists SQVTM and ANQGSEA. There are 14 amino acids in the CDR3, from cysteine to phenylalanine inclusive. The CDR3 DNA has 42 bases and is translated from base 1. The immunoSEQ Assay was used to sequence TCR beta CDR3 regions from DNA. Under the source paper's analysis protocol: T cell density was computed as TCR beta template counts normalized to usable DNA estimated by amplifying housekeeping genes. Richness was estimated using the preseqR package, with extrapolation to 400,000 templates for PBMC samples and to 120,000 templates for tissue samples. Clonality was defined by subtracting Pielou's evenness from one. Differential abundance testing on productive amino-acid clonotypes, with a minimum total count of 5 and an alpha of 0.1, was used to identify tissue-enriched TCRs. The Jaccard Index and the Morisita Overlap Index were used to quantify repertoire overlap between compartments. TCR beta CDR3s were clustered by GLIPH together with public tetramer-defined viral CDR3s, and at least three viral sequences plus V-gene enrichment were required for viral motifs. TCRdb's version of the immuneACCESS table is confined to in-frame rearrangements and falls short of the full clone set. An unresolved V gene accounts for under half of the shortfall where checked; the remainder is of unknown origin. That table furnishes V, J and clone size, whereas the DNA furnished D and trimming. A total of about 2,000 clones appear in this sample, 24% of them only once. 10% to 15% of the sample goes to the ten largest clones.

Details on this clone: Its antigen is currently not known. No base qualities exist here, and no much larger clone lies one base off it.

This specimen consisted of lung tumor tissue, obtained before any cancer treatment. The sequence links TRBV29-1 to TRBJ2-3; the D region possibly corresponds to TRBD2 (6 bases align). This sequence originates from a woman aged 40-70 years with stage II squamous cell lung carcinoma. The DNA is TGCAGCGTGGGCGGGACTGTCCGCACAGATACGCAGTATTTT. This codes for CSVGGTVRTDTQYF.